The clone carrying this TCR beta chain was seen only a few times. Its antigen is unknown. The source of the sample is a study of blood T cells in healthy people across ages. General study results and limits: Long-lived donors exceeded aged donors in naive CD4+ cells and diversity.

J was trimmed by 0 bases and V by 5 bases; bases with no gene match: 7. The CDR3 consists of 17 residues. Germline CDR1 and CDR2: MNHEY and SMNVEV (reference sequence). A J-beta primer mix and a sample-barcoded 5' primer were used in a second PCR of about 7 to 11 cycles. Individual samples furnished no less than 3 million CDR3-containing paired-end reads apiece. TCRdb reprocessed the 5' RACE reads with MiXCR, giving one entry per CDR3 protein. The sample has roughly 2 million distinct CDR3 sequences; roughly 50% are singletons. The sequence came from a woman aged 40-49 years in good health. The chain carries TRBV27 and TRBJ2-3; 11 nucleotides match TRBD2. Sequencing was done on a sample of blood. DNA for the CDR3: TGTGCCAGCAGTCCCCTGACTAGCGGGGCCAGCACAGATACGCAGTATTTT. Translation gives CASSPLTSGASTDTQYF.